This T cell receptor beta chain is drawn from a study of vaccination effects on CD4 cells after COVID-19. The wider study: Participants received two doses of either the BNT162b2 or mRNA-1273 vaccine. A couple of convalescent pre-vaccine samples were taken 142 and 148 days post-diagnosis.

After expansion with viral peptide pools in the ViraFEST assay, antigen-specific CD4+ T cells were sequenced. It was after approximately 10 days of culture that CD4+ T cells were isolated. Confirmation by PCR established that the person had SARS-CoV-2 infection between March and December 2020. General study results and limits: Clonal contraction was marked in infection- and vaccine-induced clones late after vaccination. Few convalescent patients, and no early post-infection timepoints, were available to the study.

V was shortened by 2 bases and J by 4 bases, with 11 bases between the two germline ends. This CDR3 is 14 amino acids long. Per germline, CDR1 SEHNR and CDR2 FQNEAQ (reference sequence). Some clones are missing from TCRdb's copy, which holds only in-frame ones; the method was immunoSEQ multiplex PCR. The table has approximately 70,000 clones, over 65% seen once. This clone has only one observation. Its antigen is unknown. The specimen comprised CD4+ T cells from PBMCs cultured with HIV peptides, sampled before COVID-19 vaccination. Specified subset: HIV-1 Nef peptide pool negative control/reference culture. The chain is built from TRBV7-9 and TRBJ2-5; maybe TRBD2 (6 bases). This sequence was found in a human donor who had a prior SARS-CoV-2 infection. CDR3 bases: TGTGCCAGCAGCTTAAACGGGGGAGGAGAGACCCAGTACTTC. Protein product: CASSLNGGGETQYF. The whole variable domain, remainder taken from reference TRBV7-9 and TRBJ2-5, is DTGVSQNPRHKITKRGQNVTFRCDPISEHNRLYWYRQTLGQGPEFLTYFQNEAQLEKSRLLSDRFSAERPKGSFSTLEIQRTEQGDSAMYLCASSLNGGGETQYFGPGTRLLVL.